Each of the 3 T cell receptor beta chains below was sequenced from the same sample in a study of blood T cell repertoires in COVID-19. Profiled with immunoSEQ multiplex PCR; TCRdb holds only in-frame clones, not every one. The profile shows about 130,000 clones, 75% to 90% of them singletons. The sample consisted of peripheral blood. The receptor set was obtained from a human donor in a cohort sampled during active COVID-19.

The chain joins TRBV5-1 to TRBJ1-1, with D possibly matching TRBD1 (5 bases). This CDR3 region has 13 residues. The germline V and J ends were trimmed by 0 bases and 5 bases, with 8 bases remaining between them. Germline assignment: CDR1 SGHRS and CDR2 YFSETQ. The CDR3 nucleotides read TGCGCCAGCAGCTTGGGGGGCAGGACTGAAGCTTTCTTT. It specifies CASSLGGRTEAFF.

The DNA for the CDR3 is TGTGCCAGCAGCGGCGGGAGTCAGGGAAACACCATATATTTT. This translates into CASSGGSQGNTIYF. J is TRBJ1-3 and V is TRBV7-2; the D is unclear. V was cut by 5 bases and J by 4 bases, with 12 bases left in between. The CDR3 totals 14 residues. Germline V CDR1 and CDR2: SGHTA, FQGNSA.

J is TRBJ2-1 and V is TRBV2; 8 bases fit TRBD2. Germline assignment: CDR1 SNHLY and CDR2 FYNNEI. V trimming: 8 bases; J trimming: 5 bases; junction bases outside the gene matches: 17. The CDR3 has 17 residues. The CDR3 bases are TGTGCCAGCCACTGGGAGGGTAGCGGGAAGTATGACAATGAGCAGTTCTTC. Its translation: CASHWEGSGKYDNEQFF.